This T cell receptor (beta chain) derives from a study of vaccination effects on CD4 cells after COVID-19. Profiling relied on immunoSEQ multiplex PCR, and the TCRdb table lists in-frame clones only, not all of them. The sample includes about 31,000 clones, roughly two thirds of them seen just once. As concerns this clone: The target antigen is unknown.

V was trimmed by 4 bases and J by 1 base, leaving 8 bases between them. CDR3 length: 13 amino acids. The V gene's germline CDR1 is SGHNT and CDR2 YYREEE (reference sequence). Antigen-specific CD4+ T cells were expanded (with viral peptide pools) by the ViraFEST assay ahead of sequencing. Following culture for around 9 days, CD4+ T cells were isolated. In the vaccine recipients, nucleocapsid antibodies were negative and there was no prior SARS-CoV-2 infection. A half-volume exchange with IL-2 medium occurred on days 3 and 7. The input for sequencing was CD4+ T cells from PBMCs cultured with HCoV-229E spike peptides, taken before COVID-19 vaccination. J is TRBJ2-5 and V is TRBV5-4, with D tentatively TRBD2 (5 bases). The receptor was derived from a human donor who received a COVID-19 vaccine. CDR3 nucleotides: TGTGCCAGCAGCCCGGGGATCCAAGAGACCCAGTACTTC. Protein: CASSPGIQETQYF.